What follows are 28 T cell receptor beta chains derived from one specimen sequenced in a study of blood T cell repertoires in COVID-19. Clones were read by immunoSEQ multiplex PCR, and TCRdb kept only the in-frame ones, dropping some. The repertoire includes around 220,000 clones, roughly 90% of them detected once, and 2% to 2.5% sits in the top ten. Sequencing used peripheral blood. The receptors were gathered from a woman in her forties or fifties with acute or convalescent COVID-19.

The CDR3 DNA reads TGTGCCATCAGTCCGGACGGACATAGCAATCAGCCCCAGCATTTT. Translated, it gives CAISPDGHSNQPQHF. J is TRBJ1-5 and V is TRBV10-3; D perhaps matches TRBD1 (5 bases). Germline-derived CDR1 and CDR2 are ENHRY and SYGVKD. The CDR3 has 15 residues. V lost 5 bases, J lost 0 bases, and 11 bases lay in between.

The chain is built from TRBV13 and TRBJ2-3; D may be TRBD1 (6 bases). Per germline, CDR1 PRHDT and CDR2 FYEKMQ (reference sequence). This CDR3 spans 16 amino acids. The germline V and J ends were trimmed by 5 bases and 0 bases, with 15 bases remaining between them. CDR3 residues: CASSPWTETSTDTQYF. CDR3 DNA: TGTGCCAGCAGCCCCTGGACAGAAACTAGCACAGATACGCAGTATTTT.

This clone was counted a few times. The rearrangement uses TRBV6-5 and TRBJ1-3, with D perhaps matching TRBD1 (6 bases). V was shortened by 8 bases and J by 5 bases, with 19 bases between the two germline ends. The CDR3 consists of 15 residues. The germline gives CDR1 MNHEY, CDR2 SVGAGI. CDR3 DNA sequence: TGTGCCAGCGGAGGGGGGGAAGCAGGTAGAAACACCATATATTTT. Protein product: CASGGGEAGRNTIYF.

Note on this clone: The same CDR3 is also encoded by other DNA sequences in this sample. The V and J genes are TRBV18 and TRBJ2-3; D not certain. CDR3 length: 13 residues. Between the trimmed V and J ends, which lost 3 bases and 0 bases, there was a span of 4 bases. In germline, CDR1 is KGHSH, CDR2 LQKENI. The CDR3 here is CASSPTSTDTQYF. CDR3 nucleotides: TGTGCCAGCTCACCGACTAGCACAGATACGCAGTATTTT.

This clone has only a few counts. The gene calls are TRBV5-4 and TRBJ2-3; a weak D match, TRBD1 (5 bases). Germline lookup yields CDR1 SGHNT and CDR2 YYREEE (reference sequence). The CDR3 spans 15 residues. V was shortened by 1 base and J by 1 base, with 10 bases between the two germline ends. CDR3 nucleotide sequence: TGTGCCAGCAGCTTGAGGCAGGGCGGCACAGATACGCAGTATTTT. This translates into CASSLRQGGTDTQYF.

The chain employs TRBV9 and TRBJ1-1, with D perhaps TRBD1 (5 bases). The ends were cut back, 0 bases at V and 0 bases at J, with 9 bases in the middle. The CDR3 extends over 15 amino acids. From germline, CDR1 is SGDLS and CDR2 YYNGEE. CDR3: CASSVAGGLNTEAFF. The CDR3 coding sequence is TGTGCCAGCAGCGTAGCGGGGGGGTTGAACACTGAAGCTTTCTTT.

V usage is TRBV5-1 and J usage is TRBJ1-2; TRBD1 aligns across 9 bases. This CDR3 region has 15 residues. Trimming cost V 4 bases and J 8 bases; bases outside gene matches: 12. The germline V gene encodes CDR1 SGHRS and CDR2 YFSETQ. The CDR3 is CASSAGQGKARGYTF. Here the CDR3 DNA reads TGCGCCAGCAGCGCTGGACAGGGGAAGGCGCGGGGCTACACCTTC. Together with reference TRBV5-1 and TRBJ1-2, the CDR3 gives the full variable domain: KAGVTQTPRYLIKTRGQQVTLSCSPISGHRSVSWYQQTPGQGLQFLFEYFSETQRNKGNFPGRFSGRQFSNSRSEMNVSTLELGDSALYLCASSAGQGKARGYTFGSGTRLTVV.

In its sample, this clone was seen once. The V call is TRBV5-4, the J call TRBJ2-2, with 11 nucleotides matching TRBD2. The CDR3 extends over 17 amino acids. V lost 4 bases to trimming and J lost 5 bases; unmatched junction nucleotides: 10. CDR1 and CDR2 (germline): SGHNT, YYREEE (reference sequence). The DNA for the CDR3 is TGTGCCAGCAGCCACCCGACTAGCGGGATGAATACCGGGGAGCTGTTTTTT. Amino acid sequence: CASSHPTSGMNTGELFF.

The DNA of the CDR3 is TGTGCCAGTAGTATTTTTGGTGGGAGGGACCGTGAGCAGTTCTTC. Translated: CASSIFGGRDREQFF. The V gene is TRBV19, the J gene TRBJ2-1; TRBD2 agrees at 7 bases. The V and J ends lost 3 bases and 9 bases, in that order; junction bases with no gene match: 11. Germline V gives CDR1 LNHDA, CDR2 SQIVND (reference sequence). CDR3 size: 15 residues.

V is TRBV5-1 and J is TRBJ1-2, with 10 nucleotides matching TRBD1. V was pared by 5 bases and J by 6 bases, with 7 bases of the junction left unmatched. The CDR3 runs to 14 residues. Germline loops: CDR1 SGHRS, CDR2 YFSETQ. CDR3 in amino acids: CASSVTGGADGYTF. In DNA, the CDR3 is TGCGCCAGCAGTGTGACAGGGGGCGCGGATGGCTACACCTTC.

The chain has TRBV7-9 and TRBJ2-5; 7 bases line up with TRBD2. Trimming cost V 3 bases and J 4 bases; bases outside gene matches: 5. Germline CDR1 is SEHNR and CDR2 is FQNEAQ (reference sequence). The CDR3 is 14 residues long. Written as DNA, the CDR3 is TGTGCCAGCAGCTTCAGCGGGGCCCCAGAGACCCAGTACTTC. Encoded protein: CASSFSGAPETQYF.

The chain combines TRBV6-5 with TRBJ2-7; 8 bases are shared with TRBD1. CDR1 and CDR2 (germline): MNHEY, SVGAGI. The J segment lost 4 bases and the V segment lost 6 bases, leaving 5 bases of the junction unmatched. The length of the CDR3 is 13 residues. The CDR3 DNA reads as TGTGCCAGCAGATCGGACAGGGTATACGAGCAGTACTTC. As protein: CASRSDRVYEQYF.

This clone showed up just once. This chain uses TRBV5-1 with TRBJ2-7; D remains ambiguous. From germline, CDR1 is SGHRS and CDR2 YFSETQ. The CDR3 covers 11 residues. Deletions cut 3 bases from V and 4 bases from J, with 5 bases between. The CDR3 spells CASSSQYEQYF. The CDR3 region has the DNA TGCGCCAGCAGCTCCCAATACGAGCAGTACTTC.

V gene TRBV2 combines with J gene TRBJ2-1; tentatively, D is TRBD1 (7 bases). Germline V CDR1 and CDR2: SNHLY, FYNNEI. Trimming shortened V by 7 bases and J by 3 bases, and 16 bases separated the two germline ends. This CDR3 is built from 15 residues. The CDR3 nucleotides are TGTGCCAGCAAAGCCGCAGGGGGGATCTACAATGAGCAGTTCTTC. Residues: CASKAAGGIYNEQFF.

This clone was seen only a few times. The chain carries TRBV5-5 and TRBJ1-6; 7 bases map to TRBD1. J lost 7 bases, V lost 4 bases, and 11 bases had no gene match. CDR1 is SGHKS, CDR2 YYEKEE, per germline (reference sequence). CDR3 length equals 16 residues. CDR3 nucleotide sequence: TGTGCCAGCAGCCTCTTCCTGGGGACAGAAAATTCACCCCTCCACTTT. Protein: CASSLFLGTENSPLHF. The entire variable domain, with the rest obtained from reference TRBV5-5 and TRBJ1-6, is as follows: DAGVTQSPTHLIKTRGQQVTLRCSPISGHKSVSWYQQVLGQGPQFIFQYYEKEERGRGNFPDRFSARQFPNYSSELNVNALLLGDSALYLCASSLFLGTENSPLHFGNGTRLTVT.

The chain combines TRBV2 with TRBJ2-2; tentative D call: TRBD2 (5 bases). Germline CDR1 SNHLY, CDR2 FYNNEI. CDR3 length equals 15 residues. The V end lost 3 bases, the J end lost 6 bases, and 14 bases lay between the germline ends. This CDR3 is CASSDNRGRPGELFF. The CDR3 nucleotides read TGTGCCAGCAGTGATAACAGAGGGCGTCCCGGGGAGCTGTTTTTT.

The gene calls are TRBV4-1 and TRBJ2-3; no reliable D call. V lost 0 bases and J 2 bases, leaving 15 bases between the germline ends. The CDR3 is 17 residues long. Germline V gene data show CDR1 as MGHRA and CDR2 as YSYEKL. In DNA form, the CDR3 reads TGCGCCAGCAGCCAAGACTCGGCGCGGTCCTTCACAGATACGCAGTATTTT. Translating gives CASSQDSARSFTDTQYF.

This clone is a singleton in its sample. This chain joins TRBV7-2 and TRBJ2-4; D might be TRBD2 (7 bases). V lost 1 base and J 5 bases, leaving 12 bases between the germline ends. The CDR3 is 15 amino acids. Per the germline V gene, CDR1 is SGHTA and CDR2 is FQGNSA. CDR3 sequence reads: CASSLDGGAQNIQYF. The CDR3 DNA reads TGTGCCAGCAGCTTAGATGGGGGGGCCCAAAACATTCAGTACTTC.

V gene TRBV6-5 combines with J gene TRBJ2-7; TRBD1 matches at 7 bases. V gave up 9 bases and J gave up 3 bases; unmatched junction bases: 8. Looked up from germline, CDR1 is MNHEY and CDR2 is SVGAGI. The CDR3 length is 13 residues. The CDR3 nucleotides are TGTGCCAGTTCTTATGACAGGGTCTACGAGCAGTACTTC. This encodes CASSYDRVYEQYF.

The rearrangement links TRBV7-9 to TRBJ2-7, with D possibly matching TRBD1 (6 bases). Trimming removed 5 bases from V and 1 base from J, with 15 bases in between. Germline V gene sequence: CDR1 SEHNR, CDR2 FQNEAQ (reference sequence). This CDR3 contains 15 residues. The CDR3 sequence: CASSATLDRSYEQYF. CDR3 in DNA: TGTGCCAGCAGCGCTACTTTGGACAGATCCTACGAGCAGTACTTC.

Only a few counts were recorded for this clone. This chain joins TRBV7-3 and TRBJ2-2, with TRBD1 identical over 8 bases. The CDR3 length is 16 residues. Germline V gene lookup returns CDR1 SGHTA and CDR2 FQGTGA. V lost 2 bases and J lost 5; bases outside the gene matches: 7. In DNA form, the CDR3 reads TGTGCCAGCAGCTTAGGGGGACAGGTCTCTACCGGGGAGCTGTTTTTT. It codes for CASSLGGQVSTGELFF.

The CDR3 DNA is TGTGCCAGCAGCTTAAGTCTAGCGGGGCCTCAAGAGACCCAGTACTTC. It specifies CASSLSLAGPQETQYF. V usage is TRBV7-2 and J usage is TRBJ2-5, with 9 bases that match TRBD2. With V trimmed by 2 bases and J by 2 bases, 6 bases remained unmatched. The CDR3 has 16 residues. Germline V lookup: CDR1 SGHTA, CDR2 FQGNSA.

V is TRBV9 and J is TRBJ1-2; no definite D call. The CDR3 has 14 amino acids. Germline V gene data show CDR1 as SGDLS and CDR2 as YYNGEE. With 0 bases removed from V and 3 bases from J, the gap between germline ends came to 9 bases. The CDR3 region has the DNA TGTGCCAGCAGCGTAGACCCGGAGTACTATGGCTACACCTTC. It specifies CASSVDPEYYGYTF.

This clone was counted once. The gene calls are TRBV9 and TRBJ1-1; D ambiguous. The V end was cut by 1 base, the J end by 1 base, with 5 bases between. The CDR3 sequence is 13 residues long. Germline V CDR1 and CDR2: SGDLS, YYNGEE. CDR3 in DNA: TGTGCCAGCAGCGTATGGGCGAACACTGAAGCTTTCTTT. This encodes CASSVWANTEAFF.

Worth noting for this clone: Germline is not matched at one junction end, which may reflect a read error. This chain's CDR3 is CASRQGNHGYTF. CDR3 in DNA: TGCGCCAGCAGACAGGGTAACCATGGCTACACCTTC. The chain links TRBV10-2 to TRBJ1-2; tentative D call: TRBD1 (6 bases). The CDR3 length is 12 residues. Germline V gene sequence: CDR1 WSHSY, CDR2 SAAADI.

The chain has TRBV10-3 and TRBJ2-7; 8 bases match TRBD2. This CDR3 is built from 11 residues. Germline V gives CDR1 ENHRY, CDR2 SYGVKD. V lost 10 bases to trimming and J lost 8 bases; unmatched junction nucleotides: 7. CDR3 DNA: TGTGCCACCTGGCGGGGGGCAAAGCAGTACTTC. It yields the protein CATWRGAKQYF.

J is TRBJ1-1 and V is TRBV6-5, with a tentative D call TRBD1 (6 bases). Germline CDR1 and CDR2: MNHEY and SVGAGI. CDR3 length: 14 amino acids. V was cut by 1 base and J by 4 bases, with 10 bases left in between. The CDR3 loop is CASSYLQGSTEAFF. The CDR3, as DNA: TGTGCCAGCAGTTACTTGCAGGGGAGCACTGAAGCTTTCTTT.

The chain links TRBV28 to TRBJ1-5; no reliable D call. Trimming removed 4 bases at V and 0 bases at J, with 10 bases between. The CDR3 has 15 amino acids. Germline CDR1 MDHEN, CDR2 SYDVKM. The CDR3 nucleotides are TGTGCCAGCAGTTCAGGACGGGATAGCAATCAGCCCCAGCATTTT. Translated: CASSSGRDSNQPQHF. The full variable domain, its missing parts supplied by reference TRBV28 and TRBJ1-5, is DVKVTQSSRYLVKRTGEKVFLECVQDMDHENMFWYRQDPGLGLRLIYFSYDVKMKEKGDIPEGYSVSREKKERFSLILESASTNQTSMYLCASSSGRDSNQPQHFGDGTRLSIL.